Here is one T cell receptor beta chain with its context. The trim removed 7 bases at V and 5 bases at J, leaving 9 bases unmatched. This CDR3 is built from 15 residues. Per germline, CDR1 LNHDA and CDR2 SQIVND (reference sequence). Method: immunoSEQ multiplex PCR; TCRdb's copy keeps in-frame clones and lacks some. The data contain around 1.5 million clones, approximately 98% of them singletons. The sample originates from a study of shared clonotypes between healthy human individuals. The chain carries TRBV19 and TRBJ2-2; 8 nucleotides line up with TRBD2. Material for sequencing was naive CD4+ T cells sorted from blood. Sample subset: CD45RA+ positively selected. This TCR was recovered from a man aged 25-40 years in good health. CDR3 bases: TGTGCCAGTACCAGACTAAGCGGGAGAACCGGGGAGCTGTTTTTT. Translating it yields CASTRLSGRTGELFF.